A selection of T cell receptor beta chains follows, all from one sample in a study of T cell responses to AZD1222 COVID-19 vaccine. Profiled with immunoSEQ multiplex PCR; TCRdb holds only in-frame clones, not every one. The table has 130,000 to 150,000 clones, about 86% seen once. The specimen comprised peripheral blood, sampled 28 days after the second AZD1222 dose. These receptors came from an adult who received the AZD1222 COVID-19 vaccine. The CDR3 runs from the conserved cysteine through the conserved F or W. Each record gives: D gene, J gene, V gene, clone size, CDR3 protein, CDR3 DNA. A D gene is named only where the DNA matches it firmly. Rows may omit the clone size; those that give it use once, few, many or a size class.

D gene: .
J gene: TRBJ1-3
V gene: TRBV28
clone size: .
CDR3 protein: CASTRTTSSGNTIYF
CDR3 DNA: TGTGCCAGCACACGGACCACGAGCTCTGGAAACACCATATATTTT

D gene: .
J gene: TRBJ1-3
V gene: TRBV3-1/TRBV3-2
clone size: .
CDR3 protein: CASSPGITGNTIYF
CDR3 DNA: TGTGCCAGCAGCCCCGGAATCACTGGAAACACCATATATTTT

D gene: .
J gene: TRBJ1-6
V gene: TRBV19
clone size: .
CDR3 protein: CATGTQDNSPLHF
CDR3 DNA: TGTGCCACCGGGACTCAGGATAATTCACCCCTCCACTTT

D gene: .
J gene: TRBJ1-1
V gene: TRBV5-1
clone size: .
CDR3 protein: CASSLQPGQNTEAFF
CDR3 DNA: TGCGCCAGCAGCTTGCAGCCCGGACAGAACACTGAAGCTTTCTTT

D gene: .
J gene: TRBJ1-3
V gene: TRBV7-9
clone size: .
CDR3 protein: CASSLPGWGNTIYF
CDR3 DNA: TGTGCCAGCAGCTTACCGGGTTGGGGAAACACCATATATTTT

D gene: .
J gene: TRBJ1-4
V gene: TRBV6-6
clone size: once
CDR3 protein: CASSSTDSPSEKLFF
CDR3 DNA: TGTGCCAGCAGTTCCACGGACAGCCCGAGTGAAAAACTGTTTTTT

D gene: .
J gene: TRBJ1-5
V gene: TRBV2
clone size: .
CDR3 protein: CASSGGRNQPQHF
CDR3 DNA: TGTGCCAGCAGTGGCGGGCGCAATCAGCCCCAGCATTTT

D gene: .
J gene: TRBJ1-1
V gene: TRBV9
clone size: .
CDR3 protein: CASSLSLHTEAFF
CDR3 DNA: TGTGCCAGCAGCCTATCTCTCCACACTGAAGCTTTCTTT

D gene: TRBD1
J gene: TRBJ1-1
V gene: TRBV10-3
clone size: .
CDR3 protein: CAISETTGRTEAFF
CDR3 DNA: TGTGCCATCAGTGAGACGACAGGGAGGACTGAAGCTTTCTTT

D gene: .
J gene: TRBJ1-1
V gene: TRBV6-5
clone size: .
CDR3 protein: CASNPGPVNTEAFF
CDR3 DNA: TGTGCCAGCAATCCGGGGCCGGTGAACACTGAAGCTTTCTTT

D gene: .
J gene: TRBJ1-2
V gene: TRBV30
clone size: .
CDR3 protein: CAWTTGGKRYGYTF
CDR3 DNA: TGTGCCTGGACGACGGGGGGGAAGAGGTATGGCTACACCTTC

D gene: .
J gene: TRBJ1-2
V gene: TRBV4-1
clone size: .
CDR3 protein: CASSQDEAYRSPHGYTF
CDR3 DNA: TGCGCCAGCAGCCAAGATGAGGCCTACAGGAGCCCACATGGCTACACCTTC

D gene: TRBD1
J gene: TRBJ1-1
V gene: TRBV27
clone size: .
CDR3 protein: CASRSGTGLLNTEAFF
CDR3 DNA: TGTGCCAGCAGGTCCGGGACAGGGCTCTTGAACACTGAAGCTTTCTTT

D gene: .
J gene: TRBJ1-5
V gene: TRBV7-2
clone size: .
CDR3 protein: CASSLVPHDQPQHF
CDR3 DNA: TGTGCCAGCAGCTTGGTCCCGCACGATCAGCCCCAGCATTTT

D gene: .
J gene: TRBJ1-1
V gene: TRBV10-1
clone size: .
CDR3 protein: CASSENRYMNTEAFF
CDR3 DNA: TGCGCCAGCAGTGAGAACCGATATATGAACACTGAAGCTTTCTTT

D gene: .
J gene: TRBJ2-4
V gene: TRBV29-1
clone size: .
CDR3 protein: CSATGGSDIQYF
CDR3 DNA: TGCAGCGCTACGGGTGGCAGCGACATTCAGTACTTC

D gene: .
J gene: TRBJ2-3
V gene: TRBV15
clone size: .
CDR3 protein: CATSPAQGRTDTQYF
CDR3 DNA: TGTGCCACCAGCCCCGCCCAGGGGCGGACAGATACGCAGTATTTT

D gene: .
J gene: TRBJ1-6
V gene: TRBV28
clone size: .
CDR3 protein: CASSATGNSPLHF
CDR3 DNA: TGTGCCAGCAGTGCGACAGGAAATTCACCCCTCCACTTT

D gene: TRBD1
J gene: TRBJ1-3
V gene: TRBV27
clone size: .
CDR3 protein: CASSPTGGEDTIYF
CDR3 DNA: TGTGCCAGCAGTCCGACAGGGGGCGAGGACACCATATATTTT

D gene: .
J gene: TRBJ1-2
V gene: TRBV10-3
clone size: .
CDR3 protein: CAISEEVGRIGYTF
CDR3 DNA: TGTGCCATCAGTGAGGAGGTGGGAAGGATAGGCTACACCTTC

D gene: TRBD1
J gene: TRBJ1-2
V gene: TRBV6-5
clone size: once
CDR3 protein: CASRSGQNNYGYTF
CDR3 DNA: TGTGCCAGCAGATCGGGACAGAACAACTATGGCTACACCTTC

D gene: .
J gene: TRBJ2-1
V gene: TRBV11-2
clone size: .
CDR3 protein: CASSSFPERSNEQFF
CDR3 DNA: TGTGCCAGCAGCTCCTTCCCAGAGAGGAGTAACGAGCAGTTCTTC

D gene: .
J gene: TRBJ2-2
V gene: TRBV10-3
clone size: .
CDR3 protein: CAISVGRGTGELFF
CDR3 DNA: TGTGCCATTAGTGTAGGTAGGGGCACCGGGGAGCTGTTTTTT

D gene: .
J gene: TRBJ2-1
V gene: TRBV11-2
clone size: .
CDR3 protein: CASSLRPQGEQFF
CDR3 DNA: TGTGCCAGCAGCTTACGACCTCAGGGTGAGCAGTTCTTC

D gene: .
J gene: TRBJ2-7
V gene: TRBV14
clone size: .
CDR3 protein: CASSQMVTVSYEQYF
CDR3 DNA: TGTGCCAGCAGCCAAATGGTGACAGTTTCCTACGAGCAGTACTTC

D gene: TRBD2
J gene: TRBJ2-1
V gene: TRBV10-1
clone size: .
CDR3 protein: CASAGLAINEQFF
CDR3 DNA: TGCGCCAGCGCTGGACTAGCGATCAATGAGCAGTTCTTC

D gene: .
J gene: TRBJ2-7
V gene: TRBV3-1/TRBV3-2
clone size: .
CDR3 protein: CASSQASAPTGQYF
CDR3 DNA: TGTGCCAGCAGCCAAGCATCAGCGCCTACTGGGCAGTACTTC

D gene: .
J gene: TRBJ2-4
V gene: TRBV6-5
clone size: .
CDR3 protein: CATQRSQNIQYF
CDR3 DNA: TGTGCCACCCAAAGGTCCCAAAACATTCAGTACTTC

D gene: .
J gene: TRBJ1-1
V gene: TRBV18
clone size: once
CDR3 protein: CASSTDRNTEAFF
CDR3 DNA: TGTGCCAGCTCAACAGACAGGAACACTGAAGCTTTCTTT

D gene: TRBD1
J gene: TRBJ1-1
V gene: TRBV18
clone size: once
CDR3 protein: CASSYQDRGTEAFF
CDR3 DNA: TGTGCCAGCTCATACCAGGACAGGGGCACTGAAGCTTTCTTT

D gene: TRBD2
J gene: TRBJ2-5
V gene: TRBV7-8
clone size: once
CDR3 protein: CASSLVGGGNQETQYF
CDR3 DNA: TGTGCCAGCAGCTTAGTTGGGGGGGGAAACCAAGAGACCCAGTACTTC

D gene: .
J gene: TRBJ1-4
V gene: TRBV6-5
clone size: .
CDR3 protein: CASDRSLGDEKLFF
CDR3 DNA: TGTGCCAGCGATCGCAGCCTCGGGGATGAAAAACTGTTTTTT

D gene: .
J gene: TRBJ1-6
V gene: TRBV28
clone size: .
CDR3 protein: CASRGEGLEGGELDSPLHF
CDR3 DNA: TGTGCCAGCAGAGGGGAGGGCTTAGAAGGCGGCGAACTTGATTCACCCCTCCACTTT

D gene: TRBD1
J gene: TRBJ1-5
V gene: TRBV18
clone size: .
CDR3 protein: CASSPGTGANQPQHF
CDR3 DNA: TGTGCCAGCTCGCCAGGGACAGGCGCTAATCAGCCCCAGCATTTT

D gene: TRBD2
J gene: TRBJ2-5
V gene: TRBV7-2
clone size: .
CDR3 protein: CASSFSSGTSETQYF
CDR3 DNA: TGTGCCAGCAGCTTTTCCTCCGGGACTAGCGAGACCCAGTACTTC

D gene: TRBD2
J gene: TRBJ2-1
V gene: TRBV6-5
clone size: .
CDR3 protein: CASSYSSLAGNEQFF
CDR3 DNA: TGTGCCAGCAGTTACTCGTCCCTAGCGGGTAATGAGCAGTTCTTC

D gene: TRBD1
J gene: TRBJ1-6
V gene: TRBV6-1
clone size: .
CDR3 protein: CASSEYRGALHF
CDR3 DNA: TGTGCCAGCAGTGAATACAGGGGGGCCCTCCACTTT

D gene: TRBD1
J gene: TRBJ1-2
V gene: TRBV7-2
clone size: .
CDR3 protein: CASSVVGQGNYGYTF
CDR3 DNA: TGTGCCAGCAGCGTTGTTGGACAGGGGAATTATGGCTACACCTTC

D gene: TRBD1
J gene: TRBJ2-2
V gene: TRBV9
clone size: .
CDR3 protein: CASSVTGTGELFF
CDR3 DNA: TGTGCCAGCAGCGTGACAGGGACCGGGGAGCTGTTTTTT

D gene: .
J gene: TRBJ1-6
V gene: TRBV18
clone size: .
CDR3 protein: CASSPEPLSSYNSPLHF
CDR3 DNA: TGTGCCAGCTCACCGGAGCCCCTGAGCTCCTATAATTCACCCCTCCACTTT